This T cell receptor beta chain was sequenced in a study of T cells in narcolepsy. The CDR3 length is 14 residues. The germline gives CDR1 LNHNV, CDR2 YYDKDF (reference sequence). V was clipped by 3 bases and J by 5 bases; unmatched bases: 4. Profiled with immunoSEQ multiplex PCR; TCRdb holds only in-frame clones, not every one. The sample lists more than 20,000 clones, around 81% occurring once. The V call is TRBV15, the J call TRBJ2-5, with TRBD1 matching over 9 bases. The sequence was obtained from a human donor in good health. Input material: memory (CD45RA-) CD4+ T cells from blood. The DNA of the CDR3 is TGTGCCACCAGCAGCAGCGGGACAGGGGAGACCCAGTACTTC. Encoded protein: CATSSSGTGETQYF.